These 5 T cell receptor beta chains share one sample of origin, sequenced in a study of lymphopenia after photon versus proton radiotherapy. This table comes from immunoSEQ multiplex PCR, and its TCRdb copy is limited to in-frame clones, with some not included. The repertoire holds 60,000 or so clones, with 87% as singletons. This specimen was peripheral blood, taken from a patient treated with proton-based radiotherapy. Every receptor here comes from an elderly man with esophageal cancer.

The chain has TRBV18 and TRBJ1-1; no clear D gene. The CDR3 covers 14 residues. CDR1 and CDR2 (germline): KGHSH, LQKENI. V was clipped by 6 bases and J by 0 bases, with 11 bases between them. This CDR3 reads CASSQEHVNTEAFF. For the CDR3, the DNA is TGTGCCAGCTCGCAAGAACACGTGAACACTGAAGCTTTCTTT. The complete variable domain, with remaining parts taken from reference TRBV18 and TRBJ1-1, reads NAGVMQNPRHLVRRRGQEARLRCSPMKGHSHVYWYRQLPEEGLKFMVYLQKENIIDESGMPKERFSAEFPKEGPSILRIQQVVRGDSAAYFCASSQEHVNTEAFFGQGTRLTVV.

This chain links TRBV11-2 with TRBJ2-1; D gene unclear. This CDR3 is 16 amino acids long. Trimming removed 5 bases at V and 0 bases at J, with 14 bases between. CDR1 and CDR2 (germline): SGHAT, FQNNGV. As DNA, the CDR3 is TGTGCCAGCAGCCCTACGGCCGGCAGCTCCTACAATGAGCAGTTCTTC. It codes for CASSPTAGSSYNEQFF.

J is TRBJ2-7 and V is TRBV7-6; 7 bases fit TRBD1. Germline CDR1 SGHVS, CDR2 FNYEAQ. The CDR3 loop spans 14 amino acids. Trimming at V came to 5 bases and at J to 5 bases, leaving 9 bases not matched to a gene. CDR3 sequence (DNA): TGTGCCAGCAGCGTAGACAGGGAAGTCCACGAGCAGTACTTC. Its translation is CASSVDREVHEQYF.

The chain recombines TRBV10-3 with TRBJ2-7; 12 bases match TRBD1. Germline CDR1 is ENHRY and CDR2 is SYGVKD. Trimming removed 4 bases from V and 5 bases from J; junction bases left unmatched: 6. The CDR3 sequence is 15 residues long. The CDR3 DNA is TGTGCCATCAGTGGCACCGGGACAGGGGGCGACGAGCAGTACTTC. Translation: CAISGTGTGGDEQYF.

This rearrangement joins TRBV18 to TRBJ2-3; the D gene is possibly TRBD2 (6 bases). Trimming removed 3 bases at V and 0 bases at J, with 7 bases between. The germline V gene encodes CDR1 KGHSH and CDR2 LQKENI. This CDR3 comprises 14 residues. The CDR3: CASSPSGSTDTQYF. The CDR3 coding sequence is TGTGCCAGCTCACCCAGCGGGAGCACAGATACGCAGTATTTT. The full variable domain, its missing parts supplied by reference TRBV18 and TRBJ2-3, is NAGVMQNPRHLVRRRGQEARLRCSPMKGHSHVYWYRQLPEEGLKFMVYLQKENIIDESGMPKERFSAEFPKEGPSILRIQQVVRGDSAAYFCASSPSGSTDTQYFGPGTRLTVL.